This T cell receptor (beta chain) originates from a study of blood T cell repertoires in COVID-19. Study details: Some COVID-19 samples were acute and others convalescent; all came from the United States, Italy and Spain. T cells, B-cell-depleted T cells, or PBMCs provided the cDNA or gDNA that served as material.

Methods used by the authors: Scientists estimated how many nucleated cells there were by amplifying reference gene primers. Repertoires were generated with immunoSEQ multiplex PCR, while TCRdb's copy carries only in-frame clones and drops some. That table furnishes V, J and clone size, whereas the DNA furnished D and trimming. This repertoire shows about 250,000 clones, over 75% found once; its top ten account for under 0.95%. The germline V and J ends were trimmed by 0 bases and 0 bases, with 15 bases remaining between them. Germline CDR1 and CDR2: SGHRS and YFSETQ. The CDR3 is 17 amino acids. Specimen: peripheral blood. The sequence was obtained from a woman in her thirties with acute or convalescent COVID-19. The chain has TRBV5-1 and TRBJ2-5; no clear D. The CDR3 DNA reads TGCGCCAGCAGCTTGGGTTCAGCGCCACACCACCAAGAGACCCAGTACTTC. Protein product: CASSLGSAPHHQETQYF.